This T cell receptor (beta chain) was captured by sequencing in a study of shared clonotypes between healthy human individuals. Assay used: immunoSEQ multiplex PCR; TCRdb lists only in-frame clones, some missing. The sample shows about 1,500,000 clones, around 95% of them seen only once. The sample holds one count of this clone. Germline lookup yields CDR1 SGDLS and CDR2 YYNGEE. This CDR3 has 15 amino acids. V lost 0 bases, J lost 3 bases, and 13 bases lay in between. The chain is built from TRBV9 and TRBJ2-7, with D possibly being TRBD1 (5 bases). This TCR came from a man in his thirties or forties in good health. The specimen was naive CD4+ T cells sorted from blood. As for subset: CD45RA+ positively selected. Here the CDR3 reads CASSVGVGQGYEQYF. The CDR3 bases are TGTGCCAGCAGCGTAGGGGTAGGGCAGGGCTACGAGCAGTACTTC. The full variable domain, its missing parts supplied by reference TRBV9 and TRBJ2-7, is DSGVTQTPKHLITATGQRVTLRCSPRSGDLSVYWYQQSLDQGLQFLIQYYNGEERAKGNILERFSAQQFPDLHSELNLSSLELGDSALYFCASSVGVGQGYEQYFGPGTRLTVT.